The present T cell receptor (beta chain) was sequenced within a study of regulatory T cells in long-lasting Graves disease. This clonotype was detected many times. Antigen: not known. The study, taken as a whole, reports: Limited samples may have lowered accuracy. Researchers examined only peripheral blood and not thyroid tissue.

Time point denoted: newly diagnosed GD, antithyroid drugs for less than 3 months. RNA from PBMCs was the source of the TCR library. HTBI primers from iRepertoire and Arm-PCR of CDR3 regions yielded the TCR beta libraries. TCRdb ran MiXCR on the multiplex PCR reads and lists one entry per CDR3 protein. The profile shows 400,000 to 500,000 distinct CDR3 sequences, less than 15% of them singletons. These sequences were also reported in another study, on T cells in Graves' hyperthyroidism and ophthalmopathy. As that study records: Together with thyroid ultrasound, orbital computed tomography, serum thyroxine and TRAb, clinical symptoms were used for diagnoses.

The starting material was peripheral blood mononuclear cells (PBMCs), obtained at new diagnosis, from a patient treated with antithyroid drugs. This TCR came from a woman aged 50 to 60 with Graves disease.

The CDR3 loop reads CASSSGTGAEKLFF. The DNA for the CDR3 is TGTGCCAGCAGCTCCGGGACAGGGGCTGAAAAACTGTTTTTT. The J gene is TRBJ1-4, the V gene TRBV12-3 or TRBV12-4; 10 bases map to TRBD1. V trimming: 6 bases; J trimming: 7 bases; junction bases outside the gene matches: 5. The CDR3 extends over 14 amino acids.